This TCR beta chain was obtained from a study of blood T cells in healthy people across ages. A J-beta primer mix and a sample-barcoded 5' primer were used in a second PCR of about 7 to 11 cycles. TCRdb re-analysed the 5' RACE reads in MiXCR, keeping a single row per CDR3 protein. The sample has about 1,000,000 distinct CDR3 sequences, less than 50% seen once. Each donor had 8 to 10 milliliters of peripheral blood drawn. The CDR3 length is 16 residues. CDR1 is MNHEY and CDR2 is SMNVEV in the germline V gene (reference sequence). Trimming removed 0 bases at V and 1 base at J, with 12 bases between. The sequence came from a woman between 55 and 75 years old in good health. Sequencing input: blood. This chain joins TRBV27 and TRBJ1-2, with a tentative D call TRBD1 (6 bases). The CDR3 DNA reads TGTGCCAGCAGTTTATCGGGGGGACATATTAACTATGGCTACACCTTC. Its translation is CASSLSGGHINYGYTF.